A single sample is the source of the 9 T cell receptor beta chains below, sequenced in a study of blood T cells in healthy people across ages. The second PCR ran about 6 to 12 cycles with a sample-barcoded 5' primer and J-beta primers. Each CDR3 protein is one row after TCRdb ran MiXCR on the 5' RACE reads. The repertoire has fewer than 2 million distinct CDR3 sequences, about two fifths of them found once; the top ten carry 20% to 25%. Sequenced sample: blood. These receptors came from a human donor in good health.

In this sample, this clonotype turned up a few times. The CDR3 reads CASSFGGSPDTQYF. DNA of the CDR3: TGTGCCAGCAGCTTTGGGGGCAGCCCAGATACGCAGTATTTT. The rearrangement links TRBV5-5 to TRBJ2-3; weak D call: TRBD1 (6 bases). The CDR3 has 14 residues. V was cut by 2 bases and J by 4 bases, with 11 bases left in between. Looked up from germline, CDR1 is SGHKS and CDR2 is YYEKEE (reference sequence).

This sequence joins TRBV6-2 or TRBV6-3 and TRBJ1-2, with D perhaps matching TRBD1 (6 bases). The CDR3 extends over 19 amino acids. The ends were cut back, 7 bases at V and 4 bases at J, with 31 bases in the middle. The germline CDR1 and CDR2 sequences are MNHEY and SVGEGT. The CDR3 is CASKRSLDSLAQPFYGYTF. CDR3 coding DNA: TGTGCCAGCAAAAGATCTTTGGACAGTCTCGCTCAACCCTTCTATGGCTACACCTTC.

The V and J genes are TRBV20-1 and TRBJ2-7; TRBD2 aligns across 8 bases. The CDR3 runs to 13 residues. V was pared by 2 bases and J by 4 bases, with 4 bases of the junction left unmatched. Germline assignment: CDR1 DFQATT and CDR2 SNEGSKA (reference sequence). The CDR3 DNA reads TGCAGTGCTAGACGGGAGGGAGATTACGAGCAGTACTTC. This encodes CSARREGDYEQYF.

Comment on this clonotype: The junction departs from the called germline gene at one end, perhaps through a read error. The chain joins TRBV7-2 to TRBJ1-2; no clear D gene. The CDR3 contains 14 residues. Germline lookup yields CDR1 SGHTA and CDR2 FQGNSA. In DNA, the CDR3 is TGTGCCAGCGGCTTAGTGGCCAGTAACTATGGCTACACCTTC. As protein: CASGLVASNYGYTF.

This rearrangement joins TRBV6-6 to TRBJ1-2; D gene unclear. V lost 10 bases and J 3 bases, leaving 15 bases between the germline ends. The CDR3 covers 13 residues. In germline, CDR1 is MNHNY, CDR2 SVGAGI (reference sequence). Here the CDR3 DNA reads TGTGCCACCCAGCCCCCGGGAGACTATGGCTACACCTTC. The encoded protein is CATQPPGDYGYTF.

The chain carries TRBV29-1 and TRBJ2-3, with D possibly being TRBD2 (5 bases). This CDR3 has 14 residues. Trimming pared 7 bases from V and 2 bases from J, leaving 16 bases between. Germline CDR1 and CDR2: SQVTM and ANQGSEA. The CDR3 DNA is TGCAGCGCGCAAAACCGGGATTTCACAGATACGCAGTATTTT. Protein: CSAQNRDFTDTQYF.

This clonotype was seen a few times. This chain links TRBV2 with TRBJ2-7, with 8 bases fitting TRBD2. From germline, CDR1 is SNHLY and CDR2 FYNNEI. This CDR3 spans 14 amino acids. V was pared by 6 bases and J by 2 bases, with 6 bases of the junction left unmatched. The CDR3 nucleotides read TGTGCCAGCAGCTGGGAGCGGGGGACCTACGAGCAGTACTTC. Translation gives CASSWERGTYEQYF.

The chain combines TRBV6-5 with TRBJ1-2; D call uncertain. Germline V CDR1 and CDR2: MNHEY, SVGAGI. This CDR3 comprises 17 residues. V lost 0 bases and J 0 bases, leaving 14 bases between the germline ends. CDR3 in amino acids: CASSYSIRMSTNYGYTF. CDR3 coding DNA: TGTGCCAGCAGTTACTCTATTCGGATGAGTACTAACTATGGCTACACCTTC.

CDR3 region: CATSRLPQETQYF. The CDR3 DNA is TGCGCCACCTCCAGACTCCCCCAAGAGACCCAGTACTTC. J is TRBJ2-5 and V is TRBV4-1; D unresolved. CDR3 length: 13 amino acids. The ends were cut back, 10 bases at V and 1 base at J, with 13 bases in the middle. CDR1 MGHRA and CDR2 YSYEKL come from the germline V gene.